A single sample is the source of the 3 T cell receptor beta chains below, sequenced in a study of T cell changes during pregnancy in multiple sclerosis. The assay was immunoSEQ multiplex PCR, and TCRdb's table has in-frame clones only and misses some. The sample contains fewer than 90,000 clones, 90% to 95% of which appear only once. The sample was peripheral blood, taken in the first trimester of pregnancy. The receptors derive from a female donor with multiple sclerosis, enrolled in a pregnancy study.

V and J are TRBV28 and TRBJ2-3, with 12 bases fitting TRBD2. The CDR3 contains 15 residues. V shed 6 bases, J shed 3 bases, and the junction held 4 bases outside the gene matches. The germline V gene encodes CDR1 MDHEN and CDR2 SYDVKM. The CDR3 region has the DNA TGTGCCAGCAGCACGCTAGCGGGGGGGACAGATACGCAGTATTTT. Translating it yields CASSTLAGGTDTQYF. Full variable domain (missing parts from reference TRBV28 and TRBJ2-3): DVKVTQSSRYLVKRTGEKVFLECVQDMDHENMFWYRQDPGLGLRLIYFSYDVKMKEKGDIPEGYSVSREKKERFSLILESASTNQTSMYLCASSTLAGGTDTQYFGPGTRLTVL.

This clone has a single count. The chain couples TRBV5-1 to TRBJ1-4; D is unclear. The V gene's germline CDR1 is SGHRS and CDR2 YFSETQ. Trimming pared 2 bases from V and 5 bases from J, leaving 7 bases between. This CDR3 has 13 amino acids. CDR3: CASSLRRNEKLFF. CDR3 in DNA: TGCGCCAGCAGCTTAAGGCGGAATGAAAAACTGTTTTTT.

The chain recombines TRBV27 with TRBJ1-6, with 10 bases lining up with TRBD1. V gave up 6 bases and J gave up 9 bases; unmatched junction bases: 14. From germline, CDR1 is MNHEY and CDR2 SMNVEV (reference sequence). CDR3 length: 17 amino acids. CDR3 coding DNA: TGTGCCAGCAGATTTTCGAGATTGGGGACAGGGGCTTCACCCCTCCACTTT. It codes for CASRFSRLGTGASPLHF.